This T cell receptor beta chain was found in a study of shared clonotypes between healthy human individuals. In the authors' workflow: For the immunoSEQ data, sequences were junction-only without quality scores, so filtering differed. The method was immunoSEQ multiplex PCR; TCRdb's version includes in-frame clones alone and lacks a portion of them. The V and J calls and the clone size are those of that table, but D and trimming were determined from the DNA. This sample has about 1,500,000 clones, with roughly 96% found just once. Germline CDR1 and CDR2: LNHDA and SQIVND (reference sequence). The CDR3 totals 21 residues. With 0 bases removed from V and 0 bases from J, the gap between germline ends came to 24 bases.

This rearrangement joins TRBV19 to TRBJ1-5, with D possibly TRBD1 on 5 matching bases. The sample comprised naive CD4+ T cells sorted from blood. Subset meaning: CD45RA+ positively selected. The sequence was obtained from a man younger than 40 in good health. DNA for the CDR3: TGTGCCAGTAGTATAGAGACCCGGGACGGTGGGCCGGCTTATAGCAATCAGCCCCAGCATTTT. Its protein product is CASSIETRDGGPAYSNQPQHF.